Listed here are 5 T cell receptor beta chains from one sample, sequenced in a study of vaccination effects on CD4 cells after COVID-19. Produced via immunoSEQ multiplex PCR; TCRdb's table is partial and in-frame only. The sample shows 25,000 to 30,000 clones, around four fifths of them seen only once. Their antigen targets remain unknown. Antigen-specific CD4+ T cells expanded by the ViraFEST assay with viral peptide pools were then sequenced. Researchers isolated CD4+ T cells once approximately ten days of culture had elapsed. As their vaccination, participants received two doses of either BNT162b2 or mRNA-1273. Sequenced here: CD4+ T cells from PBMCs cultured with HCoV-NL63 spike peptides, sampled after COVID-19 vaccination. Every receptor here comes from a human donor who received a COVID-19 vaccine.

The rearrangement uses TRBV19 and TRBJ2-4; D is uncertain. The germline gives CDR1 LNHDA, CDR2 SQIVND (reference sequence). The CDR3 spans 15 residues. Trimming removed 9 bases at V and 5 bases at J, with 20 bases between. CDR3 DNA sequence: TGTGCCAGCAGAGTTTGGGCTAGGCAAGAAAACATTCAGTACTTC. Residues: CASRVWARQENIQYF. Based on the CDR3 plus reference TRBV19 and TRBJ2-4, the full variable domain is DGGITQSPKYLFRKEGQNVTLSCEQNLNHDAMYWYRQDPGQGLRLIYYSQIVNDFQKGDIAEGYSVSREKKESFPLTVTSAQKNPTAFYLCASRVWARQENIQYFGAGTRLSVL.

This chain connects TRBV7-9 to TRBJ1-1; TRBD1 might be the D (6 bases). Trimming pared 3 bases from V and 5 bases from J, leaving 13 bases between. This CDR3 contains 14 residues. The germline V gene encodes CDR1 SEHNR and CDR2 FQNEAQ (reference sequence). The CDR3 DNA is TGTGCCAGCAGCTTGGGGGGGGCGCGGACTGAAGCTTTCTTT. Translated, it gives CASSLGGARTEAFF.

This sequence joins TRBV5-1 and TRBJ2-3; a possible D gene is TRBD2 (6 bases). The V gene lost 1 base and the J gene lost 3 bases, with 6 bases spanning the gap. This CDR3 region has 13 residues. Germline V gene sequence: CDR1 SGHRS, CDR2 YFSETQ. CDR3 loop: CASSLSGTDTQYF. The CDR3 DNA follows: TGCGCCAGCAGCTTGAGCGGGACAGATACGCAGTATTTT. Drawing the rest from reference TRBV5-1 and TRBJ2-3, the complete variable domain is KAGVTQTPRYLIKTRGQQVTLSCSPISGHRSVSWYQQTPGQGLQFLFEYFSETQRNKGNFPGRFSGRQFSNSRSEMNVSTLELGDSALYLCASSLSGTDTQYFGPGTRLTVL.

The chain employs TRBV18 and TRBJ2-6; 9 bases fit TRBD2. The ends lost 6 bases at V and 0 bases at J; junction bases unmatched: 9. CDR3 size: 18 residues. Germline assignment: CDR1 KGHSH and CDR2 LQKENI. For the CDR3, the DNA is TGTGCCAGCTCCCTCATGGCGGGAGGGCTCTCTGGGGCCAACGTCCTGACTTTC. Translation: CASSLMAGGLSGANVLTF.

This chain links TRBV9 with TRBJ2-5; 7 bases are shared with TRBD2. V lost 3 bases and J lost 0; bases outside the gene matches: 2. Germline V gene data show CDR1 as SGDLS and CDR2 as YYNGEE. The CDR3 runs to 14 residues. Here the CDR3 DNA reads TGTGCCAGCAGCGGGGGGGGGTACCAAGAGACCCAGTACTTC. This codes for CASSGGGYQETQYF.